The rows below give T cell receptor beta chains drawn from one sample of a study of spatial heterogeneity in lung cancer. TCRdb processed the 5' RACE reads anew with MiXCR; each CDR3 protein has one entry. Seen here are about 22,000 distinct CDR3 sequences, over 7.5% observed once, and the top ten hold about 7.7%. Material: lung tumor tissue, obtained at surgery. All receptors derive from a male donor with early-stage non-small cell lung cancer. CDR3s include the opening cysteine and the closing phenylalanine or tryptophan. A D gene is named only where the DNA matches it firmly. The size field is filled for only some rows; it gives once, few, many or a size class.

CDR3 DNA: TGTGCCAGCAGTTCGACTCATACCTACGAGCAGTACTTC
CDR3 protein: CASSSTHTYEQYF
D gene: -
J gene: TRBJ2-7
V gene: TRBV12-3/TRBV12-4
clone size: many

CDR3 DNA: TGTGCCAGCAGCCCCCCGTCCTCCTACGAGCAGTACTTC
CDR3 protein: CASSPPSSYEQYF
D gene: -
J gene: TRBJ2-7
V gene: TRBV3-1
clone size: few

CDR3 DNA: TGCGCCAGCAGCTTGGCACGCGGGGGGAACAATGAGCAGTTCTTC
CDR3 protein: CASSLARGGNNEQFF
D gene: TRBD2
J gene: TRBJ2-1
V gene: TRBV5-1
clone size: many

CDR3 DNA: TGTGCCAGCAGCCGGGACAGGCGGACAGATACGCAGTATTTT
CDR3 protein: CASSRDRRTDTQYF
D gene: TRBD1
J gene: TRBJ2-3
V gene: TRBV5-8
clone size: many

CDR3 DNA: TGCGCCAGCAGCTTGCCAGGGGACTATGGCTACACCTTC
CDR3 protein: CASSLPGDYGYTF
D gene: -
J gene: TRBJ1-2
V gene: TRBV5-1
clone size: many

CDR3 DNA: TGTGCCAGCTCCCCTTGGCTAGCGGGGGCTTCCTACGAGCAGTACTTC
CDR3 protein: CASSPWLAGASYEQYF
D gene: TRBD2
J gene: TRBJ2-7
V gene: TRBV5-5
clone size: many

CDR3 DNA: TGCGCCAGCAGCCCGAGACAGGTCTCCTACGAGCAGTACTTC
CDR3 protein: CASSPRQVSYEQYF
D gene: -
J gene: TRBJ2-7
V gene: TRBV5-1
clone size: -

CDR3 DNA: TGCAGTGCTAGGGGGTCCGTTAAGGGGACAGTGTACTACGAGCAGTACTTC
CDR3 protein: CSARGSVKGTVYYEQYF
D gene: TRBD1
J gene: TRBJ2-7
V gene: TRBV20-1
clone size: many

CDR3 DNA: TGTGCCACCAGTGACCATACTAGAGCGGGAGCGGGTGAGCAGTTCTTC
CDR3 protein: CATSDHTRAGAGEQFF
D gene: TRBD2
J gene: TRBJ2-1
V gene: TRBV24-1
clone size: -

CDR3 DNA: TGTGCCAGCAGCTGGCAGGGGACAGGGGGCGGCTACACCTTC
CDR3 protein: CASSWQGTGGGYTF
D gene: TRBD1
J gene: TRBJ1-2
V gene: TRBV27
clone size: many

CDR3 DNA: TGTGCCAGCAGTGAAGCGCGGGGGCATAACACTGAAGCTTTCTTT
CDR3 protein: CASSEARGHNTEAFF
D gene: -
J gene: TRBJ1-1
V gene: TRBV6-1
clone size: many

CDR3 DNA: TGTGCCAGCAGCTTAGGAGTATATGGAGGGAACGAGCAGTACTTC
CDR3 protein: CASSLGVYGGNEQYF
D gene: -
J gene: TRBJ2-7
V gene: TRBV7-9
clone size: many

CDR3 DNA: TGTGCCATCAGTGAGACAGGAGATTCACCCCTCCACTTT
CDR3 protein: CAISETGDSPLHF
D gene: -
J gene: TRBJ1-6
V gene: TRBV10-3
clone size: many

CDR3 DNA: TGTGCCAGCAGCACCGGGACTAGTCTTTCTATAGATACGCAGTATTTT
CDR3 protein: CASSTGTSLSIDTQYF
D gene: TRBD2
J gene: TRBJ2-3
V gene: TRBV7-3
clone size: -

CDR3 DNA: TGTGCCAGCACCTTTGACGGGGCCTCCAATGAGCAGTTCTTC
CDR3 protein: CASTFDGASNEQFF
D gene: -
J gene: TRBJ2-1
V gene: TRBV28
clone size: few

CDR3 DNA: TGTGCCAGCAGTTGGGCTAGCGGGGGGGTACATGAGCAGTTCTTC
CDR3 protein: CASSWASGGVHEQFF
D gene: TRBD2
J gene: TRBJ2-1
V gene: TRBV28
clone size: many

CDR3 DNA: TGCGCCAGCAGCCCCGGTGGCGGTTCCTACGAGCAGTACTTC
CDR3 protein: CASSPGGGSYEQYF
D gene: -
J gene: TRBJ2-7
V gene: TRBV5-1
clone size: many

CDR3 DNA: TGTGCCAGCAGTCCCGGGACAGGGCGCGAGCAGTACTTC
CDR3 protein: CASSPGTGREQYF
D gene: TRBD1
J gene: TRBJ2-7
V gene: TRBV12-3/TRBV12-4
clone size: few

CDR3 DNA: TGTGCCAGCAGCTTGGCATATAGCGCCACTCAAGAGACCCAGTACTTC
CDR3 protein: CASSLAYSATQETQYF
D gene: -
J gene: TRBJ2-5
V gene: TRBV5-4
clone size: -

CDR3 DNA: TGTGCCAGCAGTTTATCGGGGACATTCCCTTACGAGCAGTACTTC
CDR3 protein: CASSLSGTFPYEQYF
D gene: -
J gene: TRBJ2-7
V gene: TRBV28
clone size: medium-sized